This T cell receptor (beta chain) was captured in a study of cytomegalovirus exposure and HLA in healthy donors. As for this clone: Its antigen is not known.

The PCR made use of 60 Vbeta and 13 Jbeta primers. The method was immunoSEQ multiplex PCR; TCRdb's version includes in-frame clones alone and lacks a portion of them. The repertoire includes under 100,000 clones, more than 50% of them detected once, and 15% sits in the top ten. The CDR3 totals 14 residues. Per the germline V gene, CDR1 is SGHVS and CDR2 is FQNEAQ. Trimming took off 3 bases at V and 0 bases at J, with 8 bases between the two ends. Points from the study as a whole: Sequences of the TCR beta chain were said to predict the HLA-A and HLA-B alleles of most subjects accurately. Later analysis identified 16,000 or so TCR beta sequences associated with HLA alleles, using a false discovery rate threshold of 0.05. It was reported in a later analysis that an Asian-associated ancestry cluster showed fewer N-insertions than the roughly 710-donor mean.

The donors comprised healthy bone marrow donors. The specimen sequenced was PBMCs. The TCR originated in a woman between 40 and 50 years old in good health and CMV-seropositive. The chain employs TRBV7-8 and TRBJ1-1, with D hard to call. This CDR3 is CASSLRTMNTEAFF. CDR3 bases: TGTGCCAGCAGCTTGCGTACTATGAACACTGAAGCTTTCTTT.